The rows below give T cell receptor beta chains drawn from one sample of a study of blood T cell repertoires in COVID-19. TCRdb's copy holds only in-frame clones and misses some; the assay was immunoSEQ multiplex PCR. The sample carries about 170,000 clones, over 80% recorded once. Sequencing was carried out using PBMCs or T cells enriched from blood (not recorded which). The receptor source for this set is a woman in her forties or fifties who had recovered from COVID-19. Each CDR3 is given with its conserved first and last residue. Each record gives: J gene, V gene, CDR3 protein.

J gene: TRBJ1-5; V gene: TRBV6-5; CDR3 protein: CASSYGEGPTNQPQHF
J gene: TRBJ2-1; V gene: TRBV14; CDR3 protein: CASSQGWGQGIYNEQFF
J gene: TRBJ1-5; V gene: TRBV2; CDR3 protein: CASSSWDRFNQPQHF
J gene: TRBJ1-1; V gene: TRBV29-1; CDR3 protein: CSVVEGRLEAFF
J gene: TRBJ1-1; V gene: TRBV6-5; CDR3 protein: CASNRRQGQTQAFF
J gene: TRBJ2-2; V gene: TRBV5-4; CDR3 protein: CASSSGTGNTGELFF
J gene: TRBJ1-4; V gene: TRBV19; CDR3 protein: CASSEGQGIGVEKLFF
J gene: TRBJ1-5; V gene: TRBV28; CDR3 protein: CASTSGGQPQHF
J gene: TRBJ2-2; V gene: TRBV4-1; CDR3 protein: CASSRGQGGNTGELFF
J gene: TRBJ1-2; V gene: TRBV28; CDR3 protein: CASSTGGSYGYTF
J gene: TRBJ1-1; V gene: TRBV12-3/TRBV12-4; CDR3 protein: CASTRLSAEGAFF
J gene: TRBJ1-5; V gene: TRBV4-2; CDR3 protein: CASSHPREPQHF
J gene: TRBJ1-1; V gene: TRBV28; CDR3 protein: CASSPTISGLLGRGTEAFF
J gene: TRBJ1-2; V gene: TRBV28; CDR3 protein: CAITVGARGYTF
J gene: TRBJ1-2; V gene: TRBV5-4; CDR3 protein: CASSPGQGTTPGYTF
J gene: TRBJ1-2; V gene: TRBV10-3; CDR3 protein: CAISGYRTGTGGDGYTF
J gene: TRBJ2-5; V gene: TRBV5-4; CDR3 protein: CASSKGLAGGGQETQYF